This T cell receptor beta chain originates from a study of T cells in Graves' hyperthyroidism and ophthalmopathy. Study-level information: Peripheral blood was acquired at first diagnosis, ahead of any therapy whatsoever. Whole-study results and caveats: The model foresaw ophthalmopathy a median 6.5 months prior to onset.

A Clinical Activity Score of at least 3, a NOSPECS grade of at least 4 and a duration under 3 months were recorded in the ophthalmopathy patients. Germline CDR1 reads KGHDR; CDR2 reads SFDVKD. The CDR3 runs 10 residues. Trimming took off 5 bases at V and 7 bases at J, with 4 bases between the two ends. Amplified TCR beta CDR3 regions derived from RNA transcripts. The TCR CDR3 was amplified in a first-round RT-PCR using the HTBI primer set. TCRdb called the multiplex PCR reads again in MiXCR, with one record for every CDR3 protein. The data contain about 270,000 distinct CDR3 sequences, approximately 24% of them seen just once; the ten biggest clones take up approximately 35%. Concerning this clonotype itself: Its antigen is as yet unknown.

This receptor was obtained from a woman in her 40s with Graves' ophthalmopathy. The specimen was blood. The V and J genes are TRBV24-1 and TRBJ1-2; D is undetermined. The CDR3 spells CATSGTGYTF. CDR3 DNA: TGTGCCACCAGTGGGACTGGCTACACCTTC.